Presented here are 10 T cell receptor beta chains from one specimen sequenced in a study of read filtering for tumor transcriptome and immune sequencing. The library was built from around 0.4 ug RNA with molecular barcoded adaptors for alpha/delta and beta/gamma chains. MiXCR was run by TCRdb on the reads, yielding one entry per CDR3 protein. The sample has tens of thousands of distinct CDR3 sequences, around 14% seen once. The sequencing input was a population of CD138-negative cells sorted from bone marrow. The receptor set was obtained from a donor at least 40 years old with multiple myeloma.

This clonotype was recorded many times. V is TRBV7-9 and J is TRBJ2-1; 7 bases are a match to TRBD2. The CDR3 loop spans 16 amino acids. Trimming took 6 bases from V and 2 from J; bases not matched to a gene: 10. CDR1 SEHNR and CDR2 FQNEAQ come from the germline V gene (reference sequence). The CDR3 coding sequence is TGTGCCAGCAGTGGCGGGCGGGAGAGGACCTACAATGAGCAGTTCTTC. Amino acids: CASSGGRERTYNEQFF.

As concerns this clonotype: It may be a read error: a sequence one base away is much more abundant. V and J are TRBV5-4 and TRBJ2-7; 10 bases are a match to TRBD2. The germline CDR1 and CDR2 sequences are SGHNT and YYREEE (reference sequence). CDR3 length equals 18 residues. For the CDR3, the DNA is TGTGCCAGCAGCTTGGCCTCCTCTAGCGGGAGCCGCTCCTACGAGCAGGACTTC. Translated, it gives CASSLASSSGSRSYEQDF. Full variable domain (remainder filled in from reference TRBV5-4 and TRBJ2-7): ETGVTQSPTHLIKTRGQQVTLRCSSQSGHNTVSWYQQALGQGPQFIFQYYREEENGRGNFPPRFSGLQFPNYSSELNVNALELDDSALYLCASSLASSSGSRSYEQDFGPGTRLTVT.

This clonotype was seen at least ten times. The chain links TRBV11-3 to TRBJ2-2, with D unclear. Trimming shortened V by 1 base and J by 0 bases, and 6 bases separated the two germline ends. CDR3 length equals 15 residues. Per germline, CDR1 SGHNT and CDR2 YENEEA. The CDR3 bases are TGTGCCAGCAGCTTAGGGGTCACGAACACCGGGGAGCTGTTTTTT. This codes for CASSLGVTNTGELFF.

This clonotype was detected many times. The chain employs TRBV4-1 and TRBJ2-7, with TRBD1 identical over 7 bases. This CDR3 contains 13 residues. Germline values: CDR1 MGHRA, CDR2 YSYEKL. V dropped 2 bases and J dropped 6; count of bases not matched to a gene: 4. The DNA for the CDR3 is TGCGCCAGCAGCCAATATTGGGACAGCGAGCAGTACTTC. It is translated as CASSQYWDSEQYF.

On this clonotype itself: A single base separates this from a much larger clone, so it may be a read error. The chain's CDR3 is CASSLDLRTNTQYF. The CDR3 nucleotides are TGTGCCAGCAGCTTAGATCTGCGGACAAATACGCAGTATTTT. The J gene is TRBJ2-3, the V gene TRBV11-2; TRBD1 might be the D (5 bases). V shed 0 bases and J shed 7 bases, with 11 bases lying between them. CDR1 is SGHAT and CDR2 is FQNNGV in the germline V gene. The CDR3 is made up of 14 amino acids.

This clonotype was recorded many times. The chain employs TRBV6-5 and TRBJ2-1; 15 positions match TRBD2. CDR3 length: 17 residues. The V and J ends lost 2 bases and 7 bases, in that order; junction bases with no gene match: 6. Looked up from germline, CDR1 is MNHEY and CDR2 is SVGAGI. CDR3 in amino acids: CASSYDGTSGGRNEQFF. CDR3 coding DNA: TGTGCCAGCAGTTACGATGGGACTAGCGGGGGGAGGAATGAGCAGTTCTTC.

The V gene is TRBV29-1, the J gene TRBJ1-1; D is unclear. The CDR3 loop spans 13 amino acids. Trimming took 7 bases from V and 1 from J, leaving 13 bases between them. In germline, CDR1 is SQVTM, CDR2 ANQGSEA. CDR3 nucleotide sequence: TGCAGCGCGGGCGGGCCAGGGAACACTGAAGCTTTCTTT. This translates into CSAGGPGNTEAFF.

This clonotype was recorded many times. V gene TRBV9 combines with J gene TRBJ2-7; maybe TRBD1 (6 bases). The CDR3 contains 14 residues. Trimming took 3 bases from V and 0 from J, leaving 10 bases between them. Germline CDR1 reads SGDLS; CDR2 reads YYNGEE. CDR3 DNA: TGTGCCAGCAGCGCCGAGGACAGCTCCTACGAGCAGTACTTC. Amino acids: CASSAEDSSYEQYF. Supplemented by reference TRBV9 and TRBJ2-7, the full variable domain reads DSGVTQTPKHLITATGQRVTLRCSPRSGDLSVYWYQQSLDQGLQFLIQYYNGEERAKGNILERFSAQQFPDLHSELNLSSLELGDSALYFCASSAEDSSYEQYFGPGTRLTVT.

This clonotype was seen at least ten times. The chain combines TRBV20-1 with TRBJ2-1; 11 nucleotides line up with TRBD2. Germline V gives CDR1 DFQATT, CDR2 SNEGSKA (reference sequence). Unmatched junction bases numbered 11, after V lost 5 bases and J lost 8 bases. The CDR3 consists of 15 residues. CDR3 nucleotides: TGCAGTGCTTCCAAGACTAGCGGGACTGGCGATGAGCAGTTCTTC. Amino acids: CSASKTSGTGDEQFF.

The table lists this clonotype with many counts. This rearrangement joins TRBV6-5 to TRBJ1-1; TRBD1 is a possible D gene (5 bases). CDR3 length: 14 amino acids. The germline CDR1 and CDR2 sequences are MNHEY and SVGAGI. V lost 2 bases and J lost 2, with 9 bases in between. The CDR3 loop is CASSYHRGNTEAFF. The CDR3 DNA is TGTGCCAGCAGTTACCATAGGGGCAACACTGAAGCTTTCTTT.